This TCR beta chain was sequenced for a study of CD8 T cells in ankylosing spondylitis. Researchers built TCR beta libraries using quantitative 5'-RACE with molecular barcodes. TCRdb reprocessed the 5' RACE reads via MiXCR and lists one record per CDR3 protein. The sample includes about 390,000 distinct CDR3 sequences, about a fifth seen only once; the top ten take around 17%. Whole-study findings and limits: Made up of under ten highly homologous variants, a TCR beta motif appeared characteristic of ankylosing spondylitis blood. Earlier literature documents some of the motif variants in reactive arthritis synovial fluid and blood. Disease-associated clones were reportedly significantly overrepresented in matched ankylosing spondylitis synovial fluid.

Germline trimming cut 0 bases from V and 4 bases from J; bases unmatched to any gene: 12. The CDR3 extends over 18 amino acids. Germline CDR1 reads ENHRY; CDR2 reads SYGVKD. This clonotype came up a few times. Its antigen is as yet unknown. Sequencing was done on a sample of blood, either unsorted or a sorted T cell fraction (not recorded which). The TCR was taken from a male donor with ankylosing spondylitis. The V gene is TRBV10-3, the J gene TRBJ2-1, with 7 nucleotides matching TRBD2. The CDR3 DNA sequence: TGTGCCATCAGTGAGTCCGGTTCCCGGACTAGGGGTTACAATGAGCAGTTCTTC. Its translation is CAISESGSRTRGYNEQFF.